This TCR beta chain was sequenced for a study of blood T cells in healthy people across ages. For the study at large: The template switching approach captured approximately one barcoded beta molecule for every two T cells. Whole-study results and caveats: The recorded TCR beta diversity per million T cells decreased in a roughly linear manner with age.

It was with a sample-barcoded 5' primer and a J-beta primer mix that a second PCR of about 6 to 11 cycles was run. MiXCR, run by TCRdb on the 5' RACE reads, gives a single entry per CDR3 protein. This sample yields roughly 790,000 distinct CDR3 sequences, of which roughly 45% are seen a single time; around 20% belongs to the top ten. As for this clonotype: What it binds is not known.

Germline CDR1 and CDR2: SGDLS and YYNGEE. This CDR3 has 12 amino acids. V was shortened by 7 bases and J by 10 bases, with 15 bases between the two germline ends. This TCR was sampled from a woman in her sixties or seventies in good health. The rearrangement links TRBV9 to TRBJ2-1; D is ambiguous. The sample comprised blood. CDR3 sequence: CASGRGSYEQFF. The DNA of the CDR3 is TGTGCCAGCGGTAGAGGCTCCTACGAGCAGTTCTTC.